This TCR beta chain was sequenced in a study of T cell responses to AZD1222 COVID-19 vaccine. Generated by immunoSEQ multiplex PCR, the TCRdb table keeps only in-frame clones and is missing some. The sample records approximately 110,000 clones, approximately 89% being singletons. The junction had 2 bases not matched to a gene; V was cut back by 3 bases and J by 1 base. Looked up from germline, CDR1 is SNHLY and CDR2 is FYNNEI. The CDR3 is 14 amino acids. The receptor was derived from an adult in good health. The chain couples TRBV2 to TRBJ2-7; 8 bases are shared with TRBD1. Sequencing used peripheral blood, obtained on day 0 of AZD1222 vaccination. CDR3 protein: CASSDRDRSYEQYF. Here the CDR3 DNA reads TGTGCCAGCAGTGACCGGGACAGGTCCTACGAGCAGTACTTC.